This T cell receptor (beta chain) was obtained from a study of cytomegalovirus exposure and HLA in healthy donors. Study-wide background: Some 85 million unique TCRs from HLA-typed donors were held in an early data release.

Amplification used 60 Vbeta primers and 13 Jbeta primers. Sequenced by immunoSEQ multiplex PCR; TCRdb stores in-frame clones only, minus some. Of 70,000 to 95,000 clones listed, 62% are singletons. Concerning this clone itself: As yet, its antigen is unknown.

The germline V gene has CDR1 WSHSY and CDR2 SAAADI. With 9 bases clipped from V and 5 bases from J, the junction kept 9 bases outside the gene matches. There are 13 residues in the CDR3. Points from the study as a whole: A missense variant in DCLRE1C was later tied to TCR beta V- and J-gene trimming.

The chain joins TRBV10-2 to TRBJ1-2; 7 bases fit TRBD1. The sequenced sample consisted of PBMCs. The source of this sequence is a woman between 25 and 40 years old in good health and CMV-seropositive. CDR3 sequence (DNA): TGCGCCAGTTCGGGACAGAACATATATGGCTACACCTTC. It specifies CASSGQNIYGYTF.